The clone carrying this T cell receptor (beta chain) was counted a few times. V shed 4 bases and J shed 6 bases, with 12 bases lying between them. The CDR3 covers 14 residues. Germline CDR1 reads LGHDT; CDR2 reads YNNKEL (reference sequence). This specimen belongs to a study of T-cell reconstitution after alpha-beta-depleted transplantation in children. Library preparation (for TCRbeta) was performed with unique molecular identifiers. In TCRdb, the PCR reads were re-called with MiXCR into one record per CDR3 protein. The table includes fewer than 450,000 distinct CDR3 sequences, around 15% detected once.

The chain links TRBV3-1 to TRBJ2-2; a weak D match, TRBD2 (5 bases). This material consisted of PBMCs, mostly from graft donor cells, taken 360 days after TCRalphabeta/CD19-depleted stem cell transplant. The source is a male patient under 10 years old who had a stem cell transplant for acute lymphoblastic leukemia, so the T cells may come from the graft donor. The CDR3 nucleotides read TGTGCCAGCAGCCGCGTCTTCGGGGCCGGGGAGCTGTTTTTT. Translation gives CASSRVFGAGELFF.